This T cell receptor beta chain was observed in a study of technical replicates of blood from a few donors. This table comes from immunoSEQ multiplex PCR, and its TCRdb copy is limited to in-frame clones, with some not included. The sample includes approximately 73,000 clones, approximately 96% of them seen just once. Germline CDR1 is MGHRA and CDR2 is YSYEKL. The CDR3 has 15 amino acids. Trimming cost V 1 base and J 3 bases; bases outside gene matches: 4. This TCR came from a human donor in good health. The sequenced sample was T cells isolated from PBMCs. This chain joins TRBV4-1 and TRBJ2-7; 9 bases line up with TRBD1. In DNA, the CDR3 is TGCGCCAGCAGCCAAGGCGCGGACAGGGGCTACGAGCAGTACTTC. As protein: CASSQGADRGYEQYF.